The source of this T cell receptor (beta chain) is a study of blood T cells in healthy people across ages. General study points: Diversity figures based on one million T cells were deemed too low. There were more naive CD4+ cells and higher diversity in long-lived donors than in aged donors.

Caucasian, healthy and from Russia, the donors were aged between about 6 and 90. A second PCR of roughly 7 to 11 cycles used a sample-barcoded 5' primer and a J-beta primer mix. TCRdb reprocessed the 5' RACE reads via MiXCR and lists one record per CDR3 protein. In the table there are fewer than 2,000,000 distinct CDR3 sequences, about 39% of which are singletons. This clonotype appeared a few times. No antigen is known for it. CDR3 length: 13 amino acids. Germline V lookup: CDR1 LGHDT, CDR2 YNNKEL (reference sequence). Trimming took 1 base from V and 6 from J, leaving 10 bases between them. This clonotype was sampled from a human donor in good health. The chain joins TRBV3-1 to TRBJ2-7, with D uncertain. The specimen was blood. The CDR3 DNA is TGTGCCAGCAGCCAAGTCCCGTCCGGCGAGCAGTACTTC. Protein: CASSQVPSGEQYF.